This entry describes one T cell receptor (beta chain). Its target is unknown. A sample-barcoded 5' primer and a J-beta primer mix were used in a second PCR of roughly 7 to 12 cycles. With 12 random nucleotides, a template-switch adaptor tagged each individual cDNA molecule. In TCRdb, the 5' RACE reads were re-called with MiXCR into one record per CDR3 protein. This table has over 600,000 distinct CDR3 sequences, more than 50% appearing once. This sample was taken from a study of blood T cells in healthy people across ages. Study-level results: Aged donors had fewer naive CD4+ cells and lower diversity than long-lived donors.

The CDR3 has 14 amino acids. CDR1 is SGHRS, CDR2 YFSETQ, per germline. J was trimmed by 5 bases and V by 4 bases; bases with no gene match: 7. The chain joins TRBV5-1 to TRBJ2-7, with TRBD1 matching 9 bases. Sequences were obtained from blood. This clonotype originated in a man between 35 and 55 years old in good health. The CDR3 DNA is TGCGCCAGCAGCGCAAACGGACAGGGGAACGAGCAGTACTTC. Its translation is CASSANGQGNEQYF.